Below are 24 T cell receptor beta chains sequenced from a single sample in a study of cytomegalovirus exposure and HLA in healthy donors. 13 Jbeta primers and 60 Vbeta primers were used for the PCR. Profiling relied on immunoSEQ multiplex PCR, and the TCRdb table lists in-frame clones only, not all of them. Of over 60,000 clones listed, about three quarters are singletons. The specimen sequenced was PBMCs. Source of these receptors: a man between 18 and 35 years old in good health and CMV-seronegative.

This chain uses TRBV7-8 with TRBJ2-1; 7 bases map to TRBD2. The length of the CDR3 is 14 residues. Germline V lookup: CDR1 SGHVS, CDR2 FQNEAQ. V trimming: 5 bases; J trimming: 4 bases; junction bases outside the gene matches: 5. The CDR3 spells CASSGGGEYNEQFF. CDR3 nucleotides: TGTGCCAGCAGCGGCGGGGGAGAGTACAATGAGCAGTTCTTC.

V gene TRBV5-1 combines with J gene TRBJ1-4, with 9 bases lining up with TRBD1. From germline, CDR1 is SGHRS and CDR2 YFSETQ. The CDR3 contains 16 residues. V dropped 4 bases and J dropped 7; count of bases not matched to a gene: 11. This chain's CDR3 is CASSLRDRGDFEKLFF. The CDR3 coding sequence is TGCGCCAGCAGCCTCCGAGACAGGGGGGACTTTGAAAAACTGTTTTTT.

The J gene is TRBJ2-1, the V gene TRBV5-4; TRBD2 agrees at 11 bases. V shed 0 bases, J shed 0 bases, and the junction held 8 bases outside the gene matches. Germline V gene data show CDR1 as SGHNT and CDR2 as YYREEE (reference sequence). The CDR3 runs to 19 residues. In DNA, the CDR3 is TGTGCCAGCAGCTTGGGACTAGCGGGGAGACTTGACTCCTACAATGAGCAGTTCTTC. Translation gives CASSLGLAGRLDSYNEQFF.

The J gene is TRBJ1-2, the V gene TRBV27; perhaps TRBD1 as D (6 bases). Trimming pared 6 bases from V and 6 bases from J, leaving 14 bases between. The CDR3 spans 13 residues. Germline assignment: CDR1 MNHEY and CDR2 SMNVEV (reference sequence). CDR3 sequence reads: CASRLRGGNGYTF. DNA of the CDR3: TGTGCCAGCAGACTTAGGGGGGGCAATGGCTACACCTTC.

The chain has TRBV5-6 and TRBJ2-5; the match to TRBD2 covers 10 bases. This CDR3 region has 19 residues. V lost 0 bases and J lost 5; bases outside the gene matches: 16. Germline assignment: CDR1 SGHDT and CDR2 YYEEEE. The CDR3 is CASSLATSRAGGALETQYF. DNA of the CDR3: TGTGCCAGCAGCTTGGCCACCTCGCGAGCGGGGGGGGCCTTGGAGACCCAGTACTTC.

The rearrangement joins TRBV29-1 to TRBJ2-5; D possibly corresponds to TRBD2 (6 bases). V was clipped by 6 bases and J by 5 bases, with 19 bases between them. Germline-derived CDR1 and CDR2 are SQVTM and ANQGSEA. This CDR3 spans 14 amino acids. The CDR3 sequence is CSVGGPPREETQYF. The CDR3 nucleotides are TGCAGCGTGGGGGGACCGCCCCGGGAGGAGACCCAGTACTTC. The entire variable domain, with the rest obtained from reference TRBV29-1 and TRBJ2-5, is as follows: SAVISQKPSRDICQRGTSLTIQCQVDSQVTMMFWYRQQPGQSLTLIATANQGSEATYESGFVIDKFPISRPNLTFSTLTVSNMSPEDSSIYLCSVGGPPREETQYFGPGTRLLVL.

The rearrangement joins TRBV19 to TRBJ2-5; the match to TRBD2 covers 8 bases. The CDR3 runs 18 residues. Per germline, CDR1 LNHDA and CDR2 SQIVND (reference sequence). V shed 5 bases, J shed 2 bases, and the junction held 16 bases outside the gene matches. CDR3 amino acids: CASSWRGAARGGQETQYF. The CDR3 nucleotides are TGTGCCAGTAGTTGGCGGGGGGCCGCGCGCGGTGGGCAAGAGACCCAGTACTTC.

The V call is TRBV4-2, the J call TRBJ1-2; 8 bases match TRBD1. CDR3 length: 15 residues. Trimming at V came to 1 base and at J to 3 bases, leaving 4 bases not matched to a gene. Germline V gene data show CDR1 as LGHNA and CDR2 as YNFKEQ. CDR3 loop: CASSQVDRGDYGYTF. As DNA, the CDR3 is TGTGCCAGCAGCCAAGTCGACAGGGGTGACTATGGCTACACCTTC.

V gene TRBV19 combines with J gene TRBJ1-2; maybe TRBD1 (6 bases). This CDR3 has 12 residues. V dropped 10 bases and J dropped 3 bases, with 12 bases sitting between them. Germline lookup yields CDR1 LNHDA and CDR2 SQIVND (reference sequence). The CDR3 DNA follows: TGTGCCATGGGGGGGGGCGACTATGGCTACACCTTC. Translating it yields CAMGGGDYGYTF.

The chain employs TRBV7-6 and TRBJ2-5, with D hard to call. Germline V gene data show CDR1 as SGHVS and CDR2 as FNYEAQ. V was pared by 5 bases and J by 1 base, with 17 bases between. The CDR3 covers 16 residues. CDR3 sequence: CASSQAPSRLQETQYF. The CDR3 coding sequence is TGTGCCAGCAGCCAGGCACCAAGCAGGCTCCAAGAGACCCAGTACTTC.

The J gene is TRBJ2-1, the V gene TRBV7-2; TRBD2 aligns across 9 bases. The CDR3 spans 15 residues. The V segment lost 1 base and the J segment 8 bases; nucleotides outside the gene matches: 6. Germline CDR1 is SGHTA and CDR2 is FQGNSA. The CDR3 bases are TGTGCCAGCAGCTTAGTACGCGGGGGGGCCCATGAGCAGTTCTTC. Its translation is CASSLVRGGAHEQFF.

This chain uses TRBV6-6 with TRBJ1-5; D is unclear. The CDR3 sequence is 13 residues long. Per the germline V gene, CDR1 is MNHNY and CDR2 is SVGAGI (reference sequence). V lost 6 bases, J lost 1 base, and 7 bases lay in between. This CDR3 is CASRAQSNQPQHF. DNA of the CDR3: TGTGCCAGCAGGGCACAGAGCAATCAGCCCCAGCATTTT.

The chain carries TRBV10-3 and TRBJ2-1; D gene ambiguous. The CDR3 contains 14 residues. CDR1 and CDR2 from the germline V gene are ENHRY and SYGVKD. Trimming removed 4 bases from V and 1 base from J, with 8 bases in between. The CDR3 DNA reads as TGTGCCATCAGTGGACTCCCTTCCTACAATGAGCAGTTCTTC. Translation: CAISGLPSYNEQFF.

V usage is TRBV6-6 and J usage is TRBJ2-6; D perhaps matches TRBD1 (6 bases). Germline-derived CDR1 and CDR2 are MNHNY and SVGAGI (reference sequence). Trimming stripped 6 bases from V and 3 bases from J, with 12 bases between. The CDR3 spans 15 residues. CDR3 nucleotide sequence: TGTGCCAGCAGAAACAGGGCGGGTGGGGCCAACGTCCTGACTTTC. It codes for CASRNRAGGANVLTF.

The chain employs TRBV15 and TRBJ2-4; 11 bases are shared with TRBD2. Germline CDR1 LNHNV, CDR2 YYDKDF (reference sequence). J was trimmed by 1 base and V by 2 bases; bases with no gene match: 4. The CDR3 runs 17 residues. The DNA of the CDR3 is TGTGCCACCAGCAGATCTATAGCGGGGGGGGCCAAAAACATTCAGTACTTC. This codes for CATSRSIAGGAKNIQYF.

The chain has TRBV25-1 and TRBJ2-4, with 8 bases aligning to TRBD1. Germline V gene data show CDR1 as MGHDK and CDR2 as SYGVNS. The trim removed 0 bases at V and 7 bases at J, leaving 5 bases unmatched. There are 15 residues in the CDR3. DNA for the CDR3: TGTGCCAGCAGTGAATATGCACAGGGGGTTAACATTCAGTACTTC. Translation: CASSEYAQGVNIQYF.

This clone was found a few times. CDR3 DNA: TGCGCCAGCAGCAGAACAGGGGGAATATTGAACACTGAAGCTTTCTTT. This gives the protein CASSRTGGILNTEAFF. This rearrangement joins TRBV5-1 to TRBJ1-1; TRBD1 matches 8 bases. The CDR3 spans 16 residues. The trim removed 4 bases at V and 0 bases at J, leaving 8 bases unmatched. Germline CDR1 is SGHRS and CDR2 is YFSETQ.

This clone has only one observation. V gene TRBV6-5 combines with J gene TRBJ2-4; perhaps TRBD2 as D (6 bases). From germline, CDR1 is MNHEY and CDR2 SVGAGI. Trimming cost V 6 bases and J 11 bases, with 17 bases left between them. The CDR3 covers 13 residues. CDR3 coding DNA: TGTGCCAGCAGAGCGCCCGGGACTCGGGTTCAGTACTTC. It translates to CASRAPGTRVQYF.

J is TRBJ1-2 and V is TRBV20-1, with D unresolved. Deletions cut 6 bases from V and 8 bases from J, with 7 bases between. Germline CDR1 and CDR2: DFQATT and SNEGSKA (reference sequence). There are 9 residues in the CDR3. The CDR3 reads CSAQAGYTF. CDR3 sequence (DNA): TGCAGTGCCCAAGCCGGCTACACCTTC.

The CDR3 reads CASSDTEGTEAFF. The DNA of the CDR3 is TGTGCCAGCAGTGATACCGAGGGCACTGAAGCTTTCTTT. The V gene is TRBV6-6, the J gene TRBJ1-1; D unresolved. Germline V lookup: CDR1 MNHNY, CDR2 SVGAGI (reference sequence). Trimming left V 5 bases short and J 4 bases short, with 11 bases between. This CDR3 comprises 13 residues.

This chain's CDR3 is CASSPRARGVFGEAFF. The CDR3 region has the DNA TGTGCCAGCAGCCCCCGGGCCAGGGGGGTCTTCGGTGAAGCTTTCTTT. The chain carries TRBV9 and TRBJ1-1; 7 bases agree with TRBD1. The trim removed 4 bases at V and 7 bases at J, leaving 16 bases unmatched. Germline V gene data show CDR1 as SGDLS and CDR2 as YYNGEE. The CDR3 has 16 amino acids. Together with reference TRBV9 and TRBJ1-1, the CDR3 gives the full variable domain: DSGVTQTPKHLITATGQRVTLRCSPRSGDLSVYWYQQSLDQGLQFLIQYYNGEERAKGNILERFSAQQFPDLHSELNLSSLELGDSALYFCASSPRARGVFGEAFFGQGTRLTVV.

The V gene is TRBV5-4, the J gene TRBJ2-7; possible D gene TRBD1, 7 bases. The length of the CDR3 is 11 residues. Germline CDR1 reads SGHNT; CDR2 reads YYREEE (reference sequence). Between the trimmed V and J ends, which lost 3 bases and 10 bases, there was a span of 11 bases. CDR3 DNA: TGTGCCAGCAGCTCGGGGGACAGTCAGTACTTC. Encoded protein: CASSSGDSQYF.

The J gene is TRBJ2-1, the V gene TRBV4-3; maybe TRBD2 (5 bases). CDR1 LGHNA and CDR2 YSLEER come from the germline V gene. V was cut by 0 bases and J by 10 bases, with 13 bases left in between. This CDR3 region has 14 residues. The CDR3 DNA follows: TGCGCCAGCAGCCAAGATCAGAGGGTGGGGGAGCAGTTCTTC. Translating gives CASSQDQRVGEQFF.

The V call is TRBV11-1, the J call TRBJ1-4; TRBD1 aligns across 9 bases. V lost 5 bases to trimming and J lost 6 bases; unmatched junction nucleotides: 4. The CDR3 consists of 14 residues. The germline gives CDR1 SGHAT, CDR2 FQDESV (reference sequence). The CDR3 nucleotides are TGTGCCAGCAGCCCGGGACAGGGAGATGAAAAACTGTTTTTT. Encoded protein: CASSPGQGDEKLFF.